A selection of T cell receptor beta chains follows, all from one sample in a study of blood T cell repertoires in COVID-19. Produced via immunoSEQ multiplex PCR; TCRdb's table is partial and in-frame only. The top ten clones hold less than 30% of a sample with fewer than 200,000 clones, roughly 79% of them seen once. The sequenced sample was peripheral blood. These receptors originate from an older woman with acute or convalescent COVID-19. Each CDR3 is given with its conserved first and last residue. The D gene is left open where the match is weak. Size tells how often a clone was seen (once, few, many) or the class of an expanded clone, and some rows leave it out.

V,size,J,D,DNA,CDR3
TRBV19,.,TRBJ2-7,.,TGTGCCAGTAGTATCCCCCCTGGCGGAGGGAGCTCCTACGAGCAGTACTTC,CASSIPPGGGSSYEQYF
TRBV5-1,.,TRBJ2-2,TRBD1,TGCGCCAGCAGCTGGGCCGGGACAGGCAACACCGGGGAGCTGTTTTTT,CASSWAGTGNTGELFF
TRBV5-1,once,TRBJ1-1,.,TGCGCCAGCAAGTTTCGGGAGGACACTGAAGCTTTCTTT,CASKFREDTEAFF
TRBV7-8,.,TRBJ2-7,.,TGTGCCAGCAGCCCGGGACTTGGAGGGAGTATCGACGAGCAGTACTTC,CASSPGLGGSIDEQYF
TRBV19,.,TRBJ2-1,.,TGTGCCAGTAGTATAGGAGTAGTGGACAATGAGCAGTTCTTC,CASSIGVVDNEQFF
TRBV12-5,.,TRBJ1-2,TRBD1,TGTGCTAGTGGTTTTATCCGCCGGGACAGGGGGCCCCATTCCCAAGTTGATGGCTACACCTTC,CASGFIRRDRGPHSQVDGYTF
TRBV24-1,.,TRBJ2-2,TRBD1,TGTGCCACCAGTGAGTCCGGGACAGGGGTTGTAGGGAACACCGGGGAGCTGTTTTTT,CATSESGTGVVGNTGELFF
TRBV7-3,once,TRBJ1-6,.,TGTGCCAGCAGCTTATACGGGGCGGGAAATTCACCCCTCCACTTT,CASSLYGAGNSPLHF
TRBV5-6,.,TRBJ2-7,.,TGTGCCAGCAGCCGGACAGTAACCTACGAGCAGTACTTC,CASSRTVTYEQYF
TRBV14,.,TRBJ1-6,.,TGTGCCAGCAGCCAAGGGGGGGGATCAACCCTCCCCCTCCACTTT,CASSQGGGSTLPLHF
TRBV5-1,.,TRBJ2-2,TRBD2,TGCGCCAGCAGCTTACTAGCGGGGGTGAACACCGGGGAGCTGTTTTTT,CASSLLAGVNTGELFF
TRBV5-1,.,TRBJ1-6,.,TGCGCCAGCAGCTTGGACGGTGGTAATTCACCCCTCCACTTT,CASSLDGGNSPLHF
TRBV5-1,.,TRBJ2-7,TRBD2,TGCGCCAGCAGCTTGTTTAGCGGGAGTCTTTACGAGCAGTACTTC,CASSLFSGSLYEQYF
TRBV15,.,TRBJ1-1,.,TGTGCCACCAGTACAGCGAACACTGAAGCTTTCTTT,CATSTANTEAFF
TRBV2,few,TRBJ1-4,TRBD1,TGTGCCAGCAGTGCCGACAGGGGGGCTAATGAAAAACTGTTTTTT,CASSADRGANEKLFF
TRBV27,few,TRBJ1-6,.,TGTGCCAGCAGTTTAGGGGCCAGGCCCTCCTATAATTCACCCCTCCACTTT,CASSLGARPSYNSPLHF
TRBV5-5,.,TRBJ2-4,.,TGTGCCAGCGAGGGTTGGGCCAAAAACATTCAGTACTTC,CASEGWAKNIQYF
TRBV19,few,TRBJ1-2,TRBD1,TGTGCCAGTAGTACGGGACAGAACTATGGCTACACCTTC,CASSTGQNYGYTF
TRBV4-1,.,TRBJ2-1,TRBD2,TGCGCCAGCAGCCAATATCAAGCGGGAGGCTCCTACAATGAGCAGTTCTTC,CASSQYQAGGSYNEQFF
TRBV24-1,.,TRBJ2-1,.,TGTGCCACCAAAGAGTTCGGTGAGCAGTTCTTC,CATKEFGEQFF
TRBV11-1,once,TRBJ1-1,TRBD1,TGTGCCAGCAGCTTAAGGGGGCGGACTGAAGCTTTCTTT,CASSLRGRTEAFF
TRBV30,.,TRBJ1-5,TRBD1,TGTGCCTGGAGCCTCGGACAGGGTCTGGGGAGCGAGCCCCAGCATTTT,CAWSLGQGLGSEPQHF
TRBV10-1,few,TRBJ2-1,.,TGCGCCAGCAGTGAGTACAGGGAAAATGAGCAGTTCTTC,CASSEYRENEQFF
TRBV5-6,.,TRBJ1-1,.,TGTGCCAGCAGCACTCCAGGGGTTACTGAAGCTTTCTTT,CASSTPGVTEAFF
TRBV5-1,.,TRBJ1-4,.,TGCGCCAGCAGCTTGGGGAGGGCATCTAATGAAAAACTGTTTTTT,CASSLGRASNEKLFF
TRBV9,.,TRBJ1-3,.,TGTGCCAGCAGCGTAGACCCAGGGGACATAGATAGGGGCTCTGGAAACACCATATATTTT,CASSVDPGDIDRGSGNTIYF
TRBV7-2,.,TRBJ1-4,.,TGTGCCAGCAGCTCCTGGGTCGGAGCGAGTGAAAAACTGTTTTTT,CASSSWVGASEKLFF
TRBV12-3/TRBV12-4,.,TRBJ1-2,.,TGTGCCAGCAGTTCCGTACAGGGTTACACCTTC,CASSSVQGYTF
TRBV29-1,.,TRBJ1-5,.,TGCAGCGTTGCGCAGGGGCGGACACAGCCCCAGCATTTT,CSVAQGRTQPQHF
TRBV2,.,TRBJ1-2,.,TGTGCCAGCAATCTCCTCTCGGACAGAGTATATGGCTACACCTTC,CASNLLSDRVYGYTF
TRBV5-8,.,TRBJ2-3,TRBD2,TGTGCCAGCGGCCCTAGCGGGAGGCCTCCCGATACGCAGTATTTT,CASGPSGRPPDTQYF
TRBV7-9,.,TRBJ2-3,TRBD2,TGTGCCAGCAGCTTAGCCACTAGCGGTAGCACAGATACGCAGTATTTT,CASSLATSGSTDTQYF
TRBV7-9,.,TRBJ2-7,.,TGTGCCAGCAGCTTGGAGGTTAACGCCTACGAGCAGTACTTC,CASSLEVNAYEQYF
TRBV7-3,few,TRBJ2-2,TRBD2,TGTGCCAGCAGCTTATCAGGGAGGGGCGGGGAGCTGTTTTTT,CASSLSGRGGELFF
TRBV18,few,TRBJ2-1,.,TGTGCCAGCTCACGAGAGCCTTTGGAGCAGTTCTTC,CASSREPLEQFF
TRBV5-1,.,TRBJ1-2,.,TGCGCCAGCAGCTTGGGAGATGTGACTTTGGAAGCCGGGGGCTACACCTTC,CASSLGDVTLEAGGYTF
TRBV6-5,.,TRBJ1-2,TRBD1,TGTGCCAGCAGTTACGGGACAGGTGCTGGCTACACCTTC,CASSYGTGAGYTF
TRBV9,.,TRBJ1-1,.,TGTGCCAGCAGAGAAAGTTACCTCAGGGAAAACACTGAAGCTTTCTTT,CASRESYLRENTEAFF
TRBV2,.,TRBJ1-6,.,TGTGCCAGCAGAGGACAGCTAAATAATTCACCCCTCCACTTT,CASRGQLNNSPLHF
TRBV21-1,.,TRBJ2-7,.,TGTGCCAGCGGTGACAGGGGGCCCTACGAGCAGTACTTC,CASGDRGPYEQYF
TRBV27,.,TRBJ1-2,.,TGTGCCAGCACTCCGTGGGGCCCTAACTATGGCTACACCTTC,CASTPWGPNYGYTF
TRBV19,.,TRBJ1-5,.,TGTGCCTGCAGAGACAGTAGCAATCAGCCCCAGCATTTT,CACRDSSNQPQHF
TRBV27,.,TRBJ2-1,.,TGTGCCAGCAGTTCCGGACAGTACAATGAGCAGTTCTTC,CASSSGQYNEQFF
TRBV10-2,once,TRBJ1-2,.,TGCGCCAGCAGTTCAACGCGGTCGCATAACTATGGCTACACCTTC,CASSSTRSHNYGYTF
TRBV2,.,TRBJ1-1,TRBD1,TGTGCCAGCAGTAACAGGGGGAACACTGAAGCTTTCTTT,CASSNRGNTEAFF
TRBV9,.,TRBJ2-5,.,TGTGCCAGCAGCCCTCGTGTGGGTGGAGGGACAGAGACCCAGTACTTC,CASSPRVGGGTETQYF
TRBV27,.,TRBJ1-1,TRBD1,TGTGCCAGCAGGAACCCTCAGGGGGCCGACACTGAAGCTTTCTTT,CASRNPQGADTEAFF
TRBV12-5,.,TRBJ2-1,TRBD1,TGTGCTAGTGGTCTCACAGGGGGCGCGAGCAATGAGCAGTTCTTC,CASGLTGGASNEQFF
TRBV18,.,TRBJ1-3,.,TGTGCCAGCTCACAGAGGACTGACTACTCTGGAAACACCATATATTTT,CASSQRTDYSGNTIYF
TRBV7-3,.,TRBJ2-3,.,TGTGCCAGCAGCTTATCCGGCGGACAGACCCGCACAGATACGCAGTATTTT,CASSLSGGQTRTDTQYF
TRBV19,.,TRBJ2-7,TRBD1,TGTGCCAGTAGCGATCCGGGACAGGGTTTCTACGAGCAGTACTTC,CASSDPGQGFYEQYF
TRBV4-1,.,TRBJ2-1,TRBD2,TGCGCCAGCAGCCAAGTGGGGGGACTAGCGGGAGTTTACTCCTACAATGAGCAGTTCTTC,CASSQVGGLAGVYSYNEQFF
TRBV2,.,TRBJ1-2,TRBD1,TGTGCCAGCTTTCTGGACAGGGGGTATGGCTACACCTTC,CASFLDRGYGYTF
TRBV19,.,TRBJ2-2,TRBD2,TGTGCCTCCTCGGCGGGAGCGGCTACCGGGGAGCTGTTTTTT,CASSAGAATGELFF
TRBV7-8,.,TRBJ1-1,.,TGTGCCAGCAGCTTAGAACGAGGAACAGGTGATAAAGCTTTCTTT,CASSLERGTGDKAFF
TRBV29-1,.,TRBJ2-5,TRBD2,TGCAGCGTTGTCGTAACGGGAGGTACCCAAGAGACCCAGTACTTC,CSVVVTGGTQETQYF
TRBV10-3,.,TRBJ1-6,TRBD1,TGTGCCATCACCAAGGACAGGGAATCTAATTCACCCCTCCACTTT,CAITKDRESNSPLHF
TRBV7-8,.,TRBJ1-6,TRBD1,TGTGCCAGCAGCTTAGAGGGGGCTGGTTCACCCCTCCACTTT,CASSLEGAGSPLHF
TRBV5-5,once,TRBJ1-5,TRBD1,TGTGCCAGCAGCCTAGATCCGGGACAGCGATTCCAGCCCCAGCATTTT,CASSLDPGQRFQPQHF
TRBV18,once,TRBJ2-3,TRBD2,TGTGCCAGCTCACTTTCCCATAGCGGGAGGGCCACAGATACGCAGTATTTT,CASSLSHSGRATDTQYF